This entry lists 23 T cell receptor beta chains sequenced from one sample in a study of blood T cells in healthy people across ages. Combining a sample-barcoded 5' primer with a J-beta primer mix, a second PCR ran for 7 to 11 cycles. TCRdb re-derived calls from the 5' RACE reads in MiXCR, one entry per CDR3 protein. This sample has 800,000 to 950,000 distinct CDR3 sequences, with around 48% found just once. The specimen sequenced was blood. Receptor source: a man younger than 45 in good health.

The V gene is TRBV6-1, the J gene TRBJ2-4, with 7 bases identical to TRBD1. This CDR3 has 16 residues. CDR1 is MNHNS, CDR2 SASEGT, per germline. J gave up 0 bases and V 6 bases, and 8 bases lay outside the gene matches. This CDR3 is CASSTGDALAKNIQYF. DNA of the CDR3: TGTGCCAGCAGCACAGGGGATGCTTTAGCCAAAAACATTCAGTACTTC.

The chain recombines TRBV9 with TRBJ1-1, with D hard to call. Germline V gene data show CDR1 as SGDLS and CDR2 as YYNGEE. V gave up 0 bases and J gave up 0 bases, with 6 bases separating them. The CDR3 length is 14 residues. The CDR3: CASSVAWMNTEAFF. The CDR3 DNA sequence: TGTGCCAGCAGCGTAGCTTGGATGAACACTGAAGCTTTCTTT.

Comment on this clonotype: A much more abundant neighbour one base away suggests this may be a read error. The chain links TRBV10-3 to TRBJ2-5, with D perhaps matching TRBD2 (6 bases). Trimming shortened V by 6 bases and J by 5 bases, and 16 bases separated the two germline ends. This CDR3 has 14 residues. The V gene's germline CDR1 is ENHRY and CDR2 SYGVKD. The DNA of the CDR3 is TGTGCCATCAGCTCGTCTCGGGGGAGTGAGACCCAGTACTTC. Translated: CAISSSRGSETQYF.

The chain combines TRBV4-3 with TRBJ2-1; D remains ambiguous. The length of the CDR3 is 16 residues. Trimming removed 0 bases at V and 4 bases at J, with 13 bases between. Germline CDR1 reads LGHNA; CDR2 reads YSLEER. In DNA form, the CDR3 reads TGCGCCAGCAGCCAAGATCCCCGAGCACCATACAATGAGCAGTTCTTC. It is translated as CASSQDPRAPYNEQFF.

CDR3 sequence reads: CSAPGTGLNQPQHF. As DNA, the CDR3 is TGCAGTGCGCCGGGGACAGGGCTCAATCAGCCCCAGCATTTT. J is TRBJ1-5 and V is TRBV20-1, with TRBD1 matching 9 bases. CDR3 length equals 14 residues. The V segment lost 6 bases and the J segment 3 bases; nucleotides outside the gene matches: 6. Germline CDR1 and CDR2: DFQATT and SNEGSKA (reference sequence).

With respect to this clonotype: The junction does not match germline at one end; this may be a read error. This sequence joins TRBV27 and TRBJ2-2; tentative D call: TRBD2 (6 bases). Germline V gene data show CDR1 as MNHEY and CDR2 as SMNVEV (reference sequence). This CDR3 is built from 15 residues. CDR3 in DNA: TGTGCCACCTTGGCGGGGAACGCGAACACCGGGGACCTGTTTTTT. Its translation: CATLAGNANTGDLFF.

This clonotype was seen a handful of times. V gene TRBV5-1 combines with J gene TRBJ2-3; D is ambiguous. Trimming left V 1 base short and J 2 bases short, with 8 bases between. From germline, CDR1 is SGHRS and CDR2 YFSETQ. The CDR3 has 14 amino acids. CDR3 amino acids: CASSLITHTDTQYF. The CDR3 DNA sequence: TGCGCCAGCAGCTTGATAACTCACACAGATACGCAGTATTTT.

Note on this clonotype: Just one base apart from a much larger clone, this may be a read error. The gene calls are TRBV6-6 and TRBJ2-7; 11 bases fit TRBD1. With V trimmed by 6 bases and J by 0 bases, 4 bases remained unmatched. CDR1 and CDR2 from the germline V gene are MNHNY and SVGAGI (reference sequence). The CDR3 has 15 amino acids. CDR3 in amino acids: CASRFGTGGSYEQYF. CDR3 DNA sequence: TGTGCCAGCAGGTTTGGGACAGGGGGCTCCTACGAGCAGTACTTC.

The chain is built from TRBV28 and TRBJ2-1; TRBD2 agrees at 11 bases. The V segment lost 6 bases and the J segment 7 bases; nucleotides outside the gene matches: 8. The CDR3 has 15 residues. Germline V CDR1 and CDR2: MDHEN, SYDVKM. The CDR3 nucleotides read TGTGCCAGCAGCATTAGCGGGGGGGCACAGAATGAGCAGTTCTTC. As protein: CASSISGGAQNEQFF.

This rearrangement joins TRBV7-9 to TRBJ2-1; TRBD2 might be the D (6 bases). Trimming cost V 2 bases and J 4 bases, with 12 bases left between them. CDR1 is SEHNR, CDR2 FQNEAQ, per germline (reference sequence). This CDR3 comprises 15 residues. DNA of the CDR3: TGTGCCAGCAGCTTACAGAACGGGGGTTACAATGAGCAGTTCTTC. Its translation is CASSLQNGGYNEQFF.

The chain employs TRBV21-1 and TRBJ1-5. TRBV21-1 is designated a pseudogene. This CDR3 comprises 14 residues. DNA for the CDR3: TGTGCCAGAGCGACAAGCCATAGCAATCAGCCCCAGCATTTT. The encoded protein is CARATSHSNQPQHF.

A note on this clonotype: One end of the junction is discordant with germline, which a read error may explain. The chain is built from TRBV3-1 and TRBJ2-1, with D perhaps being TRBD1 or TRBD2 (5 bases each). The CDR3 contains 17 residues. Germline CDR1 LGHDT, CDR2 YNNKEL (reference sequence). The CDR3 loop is CASSQETPRAGYNGQFF. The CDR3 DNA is TGTGCCAGCAGCCAAGAAACCCCCAGGGCGGGCTACAATGGGCAGTTCTTC.

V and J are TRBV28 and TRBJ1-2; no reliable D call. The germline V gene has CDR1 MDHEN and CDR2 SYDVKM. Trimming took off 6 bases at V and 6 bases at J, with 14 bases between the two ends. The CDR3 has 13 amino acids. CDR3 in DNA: TGTGCCAGCAGCCGAAGAATGGTCGATGGCTACACCTTC. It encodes CASSRRMVDGYTF.

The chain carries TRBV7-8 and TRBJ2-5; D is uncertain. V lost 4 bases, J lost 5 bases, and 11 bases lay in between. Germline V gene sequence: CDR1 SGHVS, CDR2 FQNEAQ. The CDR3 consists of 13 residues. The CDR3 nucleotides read TGTGCCAGCAGCTCCACCTCCGAGGAGACCCAGTACTTC. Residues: CASSSTSEETQYF.

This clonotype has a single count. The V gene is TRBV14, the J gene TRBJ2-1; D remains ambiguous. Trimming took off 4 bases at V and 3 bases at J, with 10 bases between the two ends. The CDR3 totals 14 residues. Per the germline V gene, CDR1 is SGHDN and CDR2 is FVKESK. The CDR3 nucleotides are TGTGCCAGCAGCCCCGACTTGTACTACAATGAGCAGTTCTTC. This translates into CASSPDLYYNEQFF.

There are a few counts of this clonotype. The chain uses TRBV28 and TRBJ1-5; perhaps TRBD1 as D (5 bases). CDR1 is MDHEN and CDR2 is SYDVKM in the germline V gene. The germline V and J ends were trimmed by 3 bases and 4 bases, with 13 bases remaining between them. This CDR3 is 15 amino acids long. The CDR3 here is CASSLGQNWNQPQHF. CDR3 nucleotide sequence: TGTGCCAGCAGTTTGGGGCAGAATTGGAATCAGCCCCAGCATTTT.

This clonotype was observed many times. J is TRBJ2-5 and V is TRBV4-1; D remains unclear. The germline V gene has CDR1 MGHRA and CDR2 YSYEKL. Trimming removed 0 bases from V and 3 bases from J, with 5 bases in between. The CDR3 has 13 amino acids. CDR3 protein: CASSQDGKETQYF. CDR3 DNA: TGCGCCAGCAGCCAAGACGGCAAAGAGACCCAGTACTTC.

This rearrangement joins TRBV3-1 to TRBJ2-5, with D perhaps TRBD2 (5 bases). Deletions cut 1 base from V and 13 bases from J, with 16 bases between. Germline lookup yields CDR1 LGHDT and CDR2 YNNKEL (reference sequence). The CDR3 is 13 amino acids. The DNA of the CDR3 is TGTGCCAGCAGCCAAGGGTTGGACTCTGGCCGGTACTTC. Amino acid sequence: CASSQGLDSGRYF.

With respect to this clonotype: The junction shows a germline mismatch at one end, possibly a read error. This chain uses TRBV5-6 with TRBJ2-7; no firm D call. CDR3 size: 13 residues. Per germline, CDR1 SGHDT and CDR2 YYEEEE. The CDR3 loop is CAGSLDQSYEQYF. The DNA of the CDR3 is TGTGCCGGCAGCTTGGATCAGTCCTACGAGCAGTACTTC.

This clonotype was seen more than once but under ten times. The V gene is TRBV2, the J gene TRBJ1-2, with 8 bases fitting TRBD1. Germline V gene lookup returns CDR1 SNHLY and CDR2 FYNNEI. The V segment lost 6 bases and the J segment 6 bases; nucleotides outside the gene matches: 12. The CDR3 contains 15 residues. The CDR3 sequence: CASSANEGQGDGYTF. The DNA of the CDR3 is TGTGCCAGCAGCGCGAACGAAGGACAGGGTGATGGCTACACCTTC.

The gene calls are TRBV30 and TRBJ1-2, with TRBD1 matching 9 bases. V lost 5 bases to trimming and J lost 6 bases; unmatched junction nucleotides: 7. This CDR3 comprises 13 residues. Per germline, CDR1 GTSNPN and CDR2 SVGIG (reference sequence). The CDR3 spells CAWSLDRGNGYTF. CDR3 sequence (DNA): TGTGCCTGGTCACTGGACAGGGGAAATGGCTACACCTTC. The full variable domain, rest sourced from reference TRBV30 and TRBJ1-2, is SQTIHQWPATLVQPVGSPLSLECTVEGTSNPNLYWYRQAAGRGLQLLFYSVGIGQISSEVPQNLSASRPQDRQFILSSKKLLLSDSGFYLCAWSLDRGNGYTFGSGTRLTVV.

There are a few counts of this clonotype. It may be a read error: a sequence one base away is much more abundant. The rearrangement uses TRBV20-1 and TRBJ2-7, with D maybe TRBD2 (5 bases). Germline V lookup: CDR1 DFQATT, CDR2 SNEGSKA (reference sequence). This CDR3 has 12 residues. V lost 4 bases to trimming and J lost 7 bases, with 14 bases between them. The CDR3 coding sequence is TGCAGTGCTACCGACTACTACAATGAGCAGTACTTC. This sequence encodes CSATDYYNEQYF.

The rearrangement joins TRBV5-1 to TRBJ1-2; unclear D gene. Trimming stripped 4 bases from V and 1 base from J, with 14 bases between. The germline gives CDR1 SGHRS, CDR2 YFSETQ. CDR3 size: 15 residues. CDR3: CASSTSPSVNYGYTF. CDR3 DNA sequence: TGCGCCAGCAGCACCAGTCCGTCAGTTAACTATGGCTACACCTTC.